This T cell receptor (beta chain) appears in the sequencing data of a study of blood T cell repertoires in COVID-19. Turning to the study itself: The United States, Italy and Spain supplied acute and convalescent COVID-19 samples. The analysed material was cDNA or gDNA that came from T cells, B-cell-depleted T cells, or PBMCs.

Under the authors' procedure: It was from reference gene primer amplification that nucleated cell counts were estimated. Assay: immunoSEQ multiplex PCR; the TCRdb copy retains only in-frame clones and omits some. V and J calls and clone size are those listed in that table; D and trimming were worked out from the DNA. The sample carries fewer than 15,000 clones, roughly three quarters recorded once. Sequenced sample: peripheral blood. This TCR was sampled from a human donor in a cohort sampled during active COVID-19.

CDR3 loop: CSARRGGTQYF. CDR3 coding DNA: TGCAGTGCTAGAAGGGGAGGTACGCAGTATTTT. The chain joins TRBV20-1 to TRBJ2-3, with TRBD2 as a possible D gene (6 bases). The V end was cut by 2 bases, the J end by 8 bases, with 8 bases between. The CDR3 has 11 amino acids. From germline, CDR1 is DFQATT and CDR2 SNEGSKA (reference sequence).